The present TCR beta chain was sequenced within a study of CD8+CD57+ T cells in acquired aplastic anemia. At the level of the study: On average, sorted CD4+ and CD8+ cells gave roughly 3 ug of DNA.

The germline V gene encodes CDR1 SGHNT and CDR2 YENEEA. The CDR3 contains 15 residues. V lost 5 bases to trimming and J lost 5 bases, with 15 bases between them. Researchers used genomic DNA as the template to profile TCR beta VDJ and CDR3. TCRdb called the reads again in MiXCR, with one record for every CDR3 protein. The sample shows over 150,000 distinct CDR3 sequences, 45% to 60% of them seen only once. To note about this clonotype: Its antigen is unidentified.

CD8+CD57+ cell expansion had been shown by flow cytometry in patients chosen for sequencing. As a group, the patients uniformly had severe acquired aplastic anemia. Study-wide points: Between patients and controls, approximately 29 CD8+ CDR3 sequences were found in common.

Sample: sorted CD4+, CD8+, or CD8+CD57+ T cells (not recorded which) from PBMCs. The rearrangement uses TRBV11-3 and TRBJ1-4; D is unclear. The source of this sequence is a human donor with aplastic anemia. CDR3 DNA sequence: TGTGCCAGCAGCGCGACCGTCGGGTTAAATGAAAAACTGTTTTTT. Amino acids: CASSATVGLNEKLFF.